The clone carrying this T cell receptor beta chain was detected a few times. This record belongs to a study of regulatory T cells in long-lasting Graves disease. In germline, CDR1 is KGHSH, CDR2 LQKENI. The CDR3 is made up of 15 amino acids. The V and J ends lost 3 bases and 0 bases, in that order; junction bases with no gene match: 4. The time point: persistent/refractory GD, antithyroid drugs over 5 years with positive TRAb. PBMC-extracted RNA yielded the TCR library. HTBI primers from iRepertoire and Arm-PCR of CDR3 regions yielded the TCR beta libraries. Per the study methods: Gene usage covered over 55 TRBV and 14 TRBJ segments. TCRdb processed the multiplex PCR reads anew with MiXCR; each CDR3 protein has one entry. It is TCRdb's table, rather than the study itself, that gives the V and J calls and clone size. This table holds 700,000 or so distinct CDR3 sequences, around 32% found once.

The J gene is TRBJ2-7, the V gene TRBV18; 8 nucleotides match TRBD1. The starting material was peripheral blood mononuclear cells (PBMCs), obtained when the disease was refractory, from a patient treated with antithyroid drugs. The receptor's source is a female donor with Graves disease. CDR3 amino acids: CASSPPGQVSYEQYF. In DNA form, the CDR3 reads TGTGCCAGCTCACCTCCGGGACAGGTCTCCTACGAGCAGTACTTC.